The source of this T cell receptor beta chain is a study of prognosis after radiotherapy for stage I lung cancer. Study-level information: Stage I lung tumors that were newly diagnosed and primary were found in about 15 patients, while about five patients had oligometastatic NSCLC after surgical resection of the primary tumor. Whole-study findings and limits: It was in patients who developed distant metastases that Shannon entropy after stereotactic body radiation therapy was lower. Gene usage of TRBV and TRBJ reportedly differed between patients with and without metastases.

A word on this clonotype: No antigen is known for it. A read error likely explains this, since a far larger clone differs by one base.

Starting from genomic DNA, TCR beta CDR3 was amplified through two-round multiplex PCR. Specific primers for each TRBV and TRBJ gene were what first-round PCR used. TCRdb re-called the multiplex PCR reads through MiXCR, storing one row per CDR3 protein. The sample has around 29,000 distinct CDR3 sequences, 46% seen once. The receptor comes from a donor over 45 with non-small cell lung cancer. The sequenced sample was PBMCs, obtained before or after stereotactic body radiation therapy (not recorded which).

This CDR3 is CASSDDFTGGLGGYTF. The CDR3, as DNA: TGTGCCAGCAGTGACGACTTCACAGGGGGCCTGGGGGGCTACACCTTC. The genes are TRBV6-1 and TRBJ1-2, with TRBD1 identical over 9 bases. CDR1 is MNHNS, CDR2 SASEGT, per germline. V trimming: 3 bases; J trimming: 8 bases; junction bases outside the gene matches: 13. This CDR3 is built from 16 residues.